These T cell receptor beta chains were read from a single sample in a study of blood T cell repertoires in COVID-19. Repertoires were generated with immunoSEQ multiplex PCR, while TCRdb's copy carries only in-frame clones and drops some. The table shows nearly 250,000 clones, with 85% to 90% occurring only once. The sample taken for sequencing was PBMCs or T cells enriched from blood (not recorded which). These receptors all come from a man between 50 and 59 years old who had been exposed to COVID-19. CDR3s include the opening cysteine and the closing phenylalanine or tryptophan. Each record gives: V gene, D gene, J gene, CDR3 protein. D genes are given only for firm matches.

v_gene: TRBV13; d_gene: TRBD2; j_gene: TRBJ2-3; CDR3aa: CASSSLSSGRAGDTQYF
v_gene: TRBV9; d_gene: NA; j_gene: TRBJ2-2; CDR3aa: CASSSRGGRGAGELFF
v_gene: TRBV9; d_gene: NA; j_gene: TRBJ1-3; CDR3aa: CASSVATRFSGNTIYF
v_gene: TRBV19; d_gene: TRBD1; j_gene: TRBJ1-1; CDR3aa: CASSVQGAYTEAFF
v_gene: TRBV28; d_gene: NA; j_gene: TRBJ1-2; CDR3aa: CASSQRGYTF
v_gene: TRBV25-1; d_gene: NA; j_gene: TRBJ1-5; CDR3aa: CASSELGGTDDQPQHF
v_gene: TRBV24-1; d_gene: TRBD1; j_gene: TRBJ2-3; CDR3aa: CATSLGTAGTDTQYF
v_gene: TRBV19; d_gene: TRBD1; j_gene: TRBJ1-4; CDR3aa: CASSRPGGATNEKLFF
v_gene: TRBV27; d_gene: TRBD2; j_gene: TRBJ2-3; CDR3aa: CASSLFLAGGTDTQYF
v_gene: TRBV6-1; d_gene: NA; j_gene: TRBJ1-4; CDR3aa: CASSEAHGQAGEKLFF
v_gene: TRBV28; d_gene: NA; j_gene: TRBJ1-1; CDR3aa: CASSGLTEAFF
v_gene: TRBV28; d_gene: NA; j_gene: TRBJ1-2; CDR3aa: CASSPPGWVTGYTF
v_gene: TRBV5-1; d_gene: TRBD1; j_gene: TRBJ1-2; CDR3aa: CASSSTGSYGYTF
v_gene: TRBV18; d_gene: NA; j_gene: TRBJ2-1; CDR3aa: CASSPVSPGNEQFF
v_gene: TRBV5-1; d_gene: TRBD2; j_gene: TRBJ2-1; CDR3aa: CASSATSGKSSYNEQFF
v_gene: TRBV7-4; d_gene: NA; j_gene: TRBJ1-3; CDR3aa: CASRPFRGRVWNFGNTIYF
v_gene: TRBV18; d_gene: TRBD1; j_gene: TRBJ1-4; CDR3aa: CASSPGQVATNEKLFF
v_gene: TRBV5-4; d_gene: NA; j_gene: TRBJ1-1; CDR3aa: CASSLDLGQQDTEAFF
v_gene: TRBV9; d_gene: NA; j_gene: TRBJ2-1; CDR3aa: CASSVAGGIGYNEQFF
v_gene: TRBV18; d_gene: NA; j_gene: TRBJ1-1; CDR3aa: CASSPWPSGDTEAFF
v_gene: TRBV5-1; d_gene: TRBD1; j_gene: TRBJ1-6; CDR3aa: CASSETGGVSPLHF
v_gene: TRBV7-9; d_gene: TRBD1; j_gene: TRBJ2-5; CDR3aa: CASSFPGGRETQYF
v_gene: TRBV12-3/TRBV12-4; d_gene: NA; j_gene: TRBJ1-1; CDR3aa: CASNVQVNTEAFF
v_gene: TRBV7-2; d_gene: NA; j_gene: TRBJ2-3; CDR3aa: CASSGWGPPTDTQYF
v_gene: TRBV6-2/TRBV6-3; d_gene: NA; j_gene: TRBJ2-7; CDR3aa: CASSYVGGMGSYEQYF
v_gene: TRBV19; d_gene: TRBD1; j_gene: TRBJ1-2; CDR3aa: CASSPGQPKLYGYTF
v_gene: TRBV10-3; d_gene: TRBD1; j_gene: TRBJ2-7; CDR3aa: CAIGQGVGQYF
v_gene: TRBV10-3; d_gene: TRBD1; j_gene: TRBJ1-1; CDR3aa: CAISVNRGFNTEAFF
v_gene: TRBV19; d_gene: TRBD1; j_gene: TRBJ1-1; CDR3aa: CASSIRQGWTEAFF
v_gene: TRBV5-1; d_gene: TRBD2; j_gene: TRBJ2-1; CDR3aa: CASSFAGGPGNEQFF
v_gene: TRBV2; d_gene: TRBD1; j_gene: TRBJ1-3; CDR3aa: CASGQGAGNTIYF
v_gene: TRBV5-1; d_gene: TRBD1; j_gene: TRBJ1-4; CDR3aa: CASSARDRGNEKLFF
v_gene: TRBV30; d_gene: TRBD1; j_gene: TRBJ1-2; CDR3aa: CAWRDAGTAAGYTF
v_gene: TRBV18; d_gene: NA; j_gene: TRBJ1-1; CDR3aa: CASSEISYGTEAFF
v_gene: TRBV19; d_gene: TRBD1; j_gene: TRBJ1-1; CDR3aa: CASSRGTGVRNTEAFF
v_gene: TRBV28; d_gene: NA; j_gene: TRBJ1-6; CDR3aa: CGAAPQVGNSPLHF
v_gene: TRBV29-1; d_gene: TRBD2; j_gene: TRBJ2-1; CDR3aa: CSVWGGTTYNEQFF
v_gene: TRBV6-5; d_gene: NA; j_gene: TRBJ1-6; CDR3aa: CASSSQTAPNSPLHF
v_gene: TRBV19; d_gene: NA; j_gene: TRBJ1-4; CDR3aa: CASTQTSATNEKLFF
v_gene: TRBV7-2; d_gene: TRBD2; j_gene: TRBJ2-1; CDR3aa: CASSLVAGGRNEQFF
v_gene: TRBV5-1; d_gene: NA; j_gene: TRBJ1-4; CDR3aa: CASREGGFEKLFF
v_gene: TRBV19; d_gene: TRBD1; j_gene: TRBJ2-3; CDR3aa: CASNRGLTDTQYF
v_gene: TRBV7-8; d_gene: TRBD1; j_gene: TRBJ1-2; CDR3aa: CASSWAGTGYGYTF
v_gene: TRBV20-1; d_gene: NA; j_gene: TRBJ1-2; CDR3aa: CSASNPADYGYTF
v_gene: TRBV5-4; d_gene: NA; j_gene: TRBJ1-4; CDR3aa: CASSLEATGAKLFF
v_gene: TRBV28; d_gene: TRBD2; j_gene: TRBJ2-3; CDR3aa: CASSSGRAVVTDTQYF
v_gene: TRBV5-1; d_gene: TRBD1; j_gene: TRBJ1-4; CDR3aa: CASSETLTGGLLEKLFF
v_gene: TRBV4-1; d_gene: TRBD1; j_gene: TRBJ1-4; CDR3aa: CASSLPTGRSSWKLFF
v_gene: TRBV15; d_gene: TRBD1; j_gene: TRBJ2-7; CDR3aa: CATSRGTVLSYEQYF
v_gene: TRBV29-1; d_gene: NA; j_gene: TRBJ1-2; CDR3aa: CSVERGGGFYGYTF